The clone carrying this T cell receptor beta chain was detected only a few times. The study counted Cohort 3 donors as recovered given two negative PCRs, clearance, or symptom resolution. Germline V gene data show CDR1 as LGHDT and CDR2 as YNNKEL (reference sequence). The CDR3 extends over 12 amino acids. V trimming: 7 bases; J trimming: 4 bases; junction bases outside the gene matches: 2. The sample comes from a study of blood T cell repertoires in COVID-19. At the level of the study: PBMCs, B-cell-depleted T cells, or T cells provided the cDNA or gDNA that made up the material.

In the authors' methods: Amplified reference gene primers provided the basis for estimating nucleated cell counts. The assay was immunoSEQ multiplex PCR, and TCRdb's table has in-frame clones only and misses some. The V and J calls and clone size were taken over from that table, and D and trimming were inferred from the DNA. The sample lists approximately 170,000 clones, roughly 85% occurring once. This chain connects TRBV3-1 (or the pseudogene TRBV3-2) to TRBJ2-5, with 8 bases that match TRBD2. The origin of this receptor is a woman in her 50s who had recovered from COVID-19. Sample: PBMCs or T cells enriched from blood (not recorded which). The CDR3 spells CASNRGGETQYF. The CDR3 DNA sequence: TGTGCCAGCAACCGGGGGGGAGAGACCCAGTACTTC.